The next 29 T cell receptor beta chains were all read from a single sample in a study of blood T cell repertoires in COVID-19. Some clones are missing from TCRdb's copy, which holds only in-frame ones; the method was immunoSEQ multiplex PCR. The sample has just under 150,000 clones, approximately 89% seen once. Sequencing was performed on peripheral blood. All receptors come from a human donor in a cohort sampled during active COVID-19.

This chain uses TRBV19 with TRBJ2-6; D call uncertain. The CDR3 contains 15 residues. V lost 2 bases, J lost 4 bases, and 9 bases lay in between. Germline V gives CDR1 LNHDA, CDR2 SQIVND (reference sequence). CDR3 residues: CASSIINGGANVLTF. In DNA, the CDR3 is TGTGCCAGTAGTATAATTAACGGGGGGGCCAACGTCCTGACTTTC.

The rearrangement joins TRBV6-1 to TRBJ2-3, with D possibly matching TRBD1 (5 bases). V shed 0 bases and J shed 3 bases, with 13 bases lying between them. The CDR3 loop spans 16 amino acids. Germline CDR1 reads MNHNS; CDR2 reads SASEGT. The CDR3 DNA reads TGTGCCAGCAGTGAAGCGCAGGGTATGGGGACAGATACGCAGTATTTT. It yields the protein CASSEAQGMGTDTQYF.

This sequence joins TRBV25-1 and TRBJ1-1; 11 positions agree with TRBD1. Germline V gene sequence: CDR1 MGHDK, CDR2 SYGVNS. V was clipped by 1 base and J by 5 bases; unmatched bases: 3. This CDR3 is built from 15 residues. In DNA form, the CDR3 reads TGTGCCAGCAGTGAATCCGGGACAGGGGGAACTGAAGCTTTCTTT. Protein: CASSESGTGGTEAFF. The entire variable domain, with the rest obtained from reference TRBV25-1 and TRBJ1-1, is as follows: EADIYQTPRYLVIGTGKKITLECSQTMGHDKMYWYQQDPGMELHLIHYSYGVNSTEKGDLSSESTVSRIRTEHFPLTLESARPSHTSQYLCASSESGTGGTEAFFGQGTRLTVV.

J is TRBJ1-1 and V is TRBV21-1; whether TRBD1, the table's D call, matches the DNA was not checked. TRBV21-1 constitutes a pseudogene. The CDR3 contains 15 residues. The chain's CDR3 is CASTLCHRTNTGAFF. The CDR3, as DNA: TGTGCCAGCACCCTCTGCCACAGGACCAACACTGGAGCTTTCTTT.

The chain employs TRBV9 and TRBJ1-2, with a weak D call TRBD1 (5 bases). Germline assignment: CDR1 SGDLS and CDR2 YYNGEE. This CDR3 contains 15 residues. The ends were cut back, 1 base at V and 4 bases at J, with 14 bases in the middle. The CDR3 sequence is CASSVSTAPLYGYTF. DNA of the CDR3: TGTGCCAGCAGCGTATCGACAGCGCCCCTCTATGGCTACACCTTC.

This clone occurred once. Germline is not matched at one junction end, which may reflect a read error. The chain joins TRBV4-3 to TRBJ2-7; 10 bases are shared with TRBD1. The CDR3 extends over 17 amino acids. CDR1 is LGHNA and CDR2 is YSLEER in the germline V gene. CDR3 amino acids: CVSSQGTTGGAIYEQYF. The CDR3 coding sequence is TGCGTCAGCAGCCAAGGTACGACAGGGGGCGCGATATACGAGCAGTACTTC.

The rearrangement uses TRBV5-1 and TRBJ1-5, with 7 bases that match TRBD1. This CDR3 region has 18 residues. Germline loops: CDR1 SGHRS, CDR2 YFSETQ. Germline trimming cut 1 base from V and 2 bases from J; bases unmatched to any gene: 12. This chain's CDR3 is CASSLTAVGTVGNQPQHF. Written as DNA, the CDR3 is TGCGCCAGCAGCTTGACCGCAGTCGGGACAGTTGGCAATCAGCCCCAGCATTTT.

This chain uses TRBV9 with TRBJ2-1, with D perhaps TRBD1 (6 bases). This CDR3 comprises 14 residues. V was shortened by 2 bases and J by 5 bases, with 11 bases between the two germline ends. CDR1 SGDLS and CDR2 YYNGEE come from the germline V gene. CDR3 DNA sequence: TGTGCCAGCAGCGTGAGGACAGCAGACAATGAGCAGTTCTTC. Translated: CASSVRTADNEQFF.

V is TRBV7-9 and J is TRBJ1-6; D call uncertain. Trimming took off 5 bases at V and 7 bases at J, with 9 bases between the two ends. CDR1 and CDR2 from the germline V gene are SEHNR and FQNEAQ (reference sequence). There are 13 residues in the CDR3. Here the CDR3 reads CASSQSGNSPLHF. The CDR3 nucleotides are TGTGCCAGCAGCCAATCGGGGAATTCACCCCTCCACTTT. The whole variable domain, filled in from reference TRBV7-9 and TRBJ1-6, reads DTGVSQNPRHKITKRGQNVTFRCDPISEHNRLYWYRQTLGQGPEFLTYFQNEAQLEKSRLLSDRFSAERPKGSFSTLEIQRTEQGDSAMYLCASSQSGNSPLHFGNGTRLTVT.

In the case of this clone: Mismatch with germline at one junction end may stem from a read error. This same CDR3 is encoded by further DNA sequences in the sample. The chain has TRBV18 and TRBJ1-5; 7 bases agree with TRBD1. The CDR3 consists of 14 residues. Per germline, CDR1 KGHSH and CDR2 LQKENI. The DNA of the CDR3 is TGTGCTAGCTCCGACAGGGAGAGAAATCAGCCCCAGCATTTT. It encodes CASSDRERNQPQHF. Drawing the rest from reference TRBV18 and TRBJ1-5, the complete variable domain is NAGVMQNPRHLVRRRGQEARLRCSPMKGHSHVYWYRQLPEEGLKFMVYLQKENIIDESGMPKERFSAEFPKEGPSILRIQQVVRGDSAAYFCASSDRERNQPQHFGDGTRLSIL.

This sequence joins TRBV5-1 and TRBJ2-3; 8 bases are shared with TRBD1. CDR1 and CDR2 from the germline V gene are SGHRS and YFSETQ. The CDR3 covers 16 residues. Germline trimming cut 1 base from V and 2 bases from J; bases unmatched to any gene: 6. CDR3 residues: CASSLSGGSNTDTQYF. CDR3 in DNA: TGCGCCAGCAGCTTGTCAGGGGGCTCTAACACAGATACGCAGTATTTT.

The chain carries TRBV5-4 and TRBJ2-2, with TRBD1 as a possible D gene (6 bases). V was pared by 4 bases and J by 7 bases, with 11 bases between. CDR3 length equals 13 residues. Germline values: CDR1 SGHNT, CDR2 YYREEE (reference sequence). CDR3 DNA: TGTGCCAGCAGCCCAGGACAGATCGGGGAGCTGTTTTTT. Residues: CASSPGQIGELFF.

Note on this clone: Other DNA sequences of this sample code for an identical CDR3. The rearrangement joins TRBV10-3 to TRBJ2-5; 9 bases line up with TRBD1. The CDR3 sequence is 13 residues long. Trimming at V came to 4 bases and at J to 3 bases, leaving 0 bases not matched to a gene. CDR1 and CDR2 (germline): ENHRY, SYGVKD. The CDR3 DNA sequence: TGTGCCATCAGTGGGACAGGGGAAGAGACCCAGTACTTC. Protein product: CAISGTGEETQYF.

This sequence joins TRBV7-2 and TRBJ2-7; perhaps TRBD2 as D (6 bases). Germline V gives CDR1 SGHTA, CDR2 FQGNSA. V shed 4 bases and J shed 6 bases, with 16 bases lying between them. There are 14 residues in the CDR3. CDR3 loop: CASSSLAPVGEQYF. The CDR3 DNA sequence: TGTGCCAGCAGCTCACTAGCCCCCGTAGGCGAGCAGTACTTC.

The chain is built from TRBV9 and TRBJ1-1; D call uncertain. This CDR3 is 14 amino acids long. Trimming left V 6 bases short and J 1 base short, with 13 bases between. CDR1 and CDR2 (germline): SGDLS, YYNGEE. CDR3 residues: CASTRSGGNTEAFF. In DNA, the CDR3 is TGTGCCAGCACCCGTTCAGGAGGGAACACTGAAGCTTTCTTT.

The CDR3 nucleotides read TGTGCCATCAGTGAGTCGTTCGGTATCCAGGGGGTATCGGGGGCCAACGTCCTGACTTTC. As protein: CAISESFGIQGVSGANVLTF. This chain joins TRBV10-3 and TRBJ2-6; TRBD1 matches at 7 bases. The CDR3 runs to 20 residues. Looked up from germline, CDR1 is ENHRY and CDR2 is SYGVKD. Trimming cost V 0 bases and J 4 bases; bases outside gene matches: 15.

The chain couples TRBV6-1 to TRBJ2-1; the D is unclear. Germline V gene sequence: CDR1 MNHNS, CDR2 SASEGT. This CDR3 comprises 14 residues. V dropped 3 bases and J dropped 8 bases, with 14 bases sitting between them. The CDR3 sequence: CASSDLRLVDEQFF. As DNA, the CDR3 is TGTGCCAGCAGTGATTTACGTCTAGTGGATGAGCAGTTCTTC.

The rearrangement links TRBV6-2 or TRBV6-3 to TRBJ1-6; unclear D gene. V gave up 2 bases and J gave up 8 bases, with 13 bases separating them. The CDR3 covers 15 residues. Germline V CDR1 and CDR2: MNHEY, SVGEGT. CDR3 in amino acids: CASSYEAWQHSPLHF. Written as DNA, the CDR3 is TGTGCCAGCAGTTACGAGGCCTGGCAGCATTCACCCCTCCACTTT.

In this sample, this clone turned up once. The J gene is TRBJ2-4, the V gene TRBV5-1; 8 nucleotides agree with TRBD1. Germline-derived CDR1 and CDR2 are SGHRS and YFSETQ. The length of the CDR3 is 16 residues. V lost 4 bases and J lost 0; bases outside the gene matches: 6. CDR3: CASSMQGALAKNIQYF. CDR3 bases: TGCGCCAGCAGCATGCAGGGGGCCTTAGCCAAAAACATTCAGTACTTC.

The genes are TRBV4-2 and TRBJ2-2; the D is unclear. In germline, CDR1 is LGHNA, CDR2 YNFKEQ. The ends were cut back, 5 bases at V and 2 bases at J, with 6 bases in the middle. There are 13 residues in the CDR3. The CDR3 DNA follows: TGTGCCAGCAGCGGGCGAAACACCGGGGAGCTGTTTTTT. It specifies CASSGRNTGELFF.

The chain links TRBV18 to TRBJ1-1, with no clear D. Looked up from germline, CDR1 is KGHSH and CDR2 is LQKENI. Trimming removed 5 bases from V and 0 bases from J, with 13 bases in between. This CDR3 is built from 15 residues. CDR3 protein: CASSTETGMNTEAFF. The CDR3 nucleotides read TGTGCCAGCTCAACCGAGACGGGAATGAACACTGAAGCTTTCTTT.

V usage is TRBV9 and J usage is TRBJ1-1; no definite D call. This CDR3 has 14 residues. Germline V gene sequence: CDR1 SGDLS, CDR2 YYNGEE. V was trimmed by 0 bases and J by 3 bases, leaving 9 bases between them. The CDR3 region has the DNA TGTGCCAGCAGCGTAGTGGGAGGTGACACTGAAGCTTTCTTT. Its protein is CASSVVGGDTEAFF.

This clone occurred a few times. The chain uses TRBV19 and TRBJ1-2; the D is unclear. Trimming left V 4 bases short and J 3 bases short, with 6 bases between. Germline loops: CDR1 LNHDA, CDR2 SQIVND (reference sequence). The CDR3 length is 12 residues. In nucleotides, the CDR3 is TGTGCCAGTAGTAGCGGGCACTATGGCTACACCTTC. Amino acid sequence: CASSSGHYGYTF.

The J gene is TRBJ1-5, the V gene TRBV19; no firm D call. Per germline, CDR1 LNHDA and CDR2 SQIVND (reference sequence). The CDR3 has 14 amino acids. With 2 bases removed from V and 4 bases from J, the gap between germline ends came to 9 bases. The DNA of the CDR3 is TGTGCCAGTAGTATATCCGAAACTAATCAGCCCCAGCATTTT. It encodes CASSISETNQPQHF.

For the CDR3, the DNA is TGCGCCAGCAGCTTGGGCCGGGGAACTGAAGCTTTCTTT. Its protein is CASSLGRGTEAFF. The chain is built from TRBV5-1 and TRBJ1-1; D not certain. The V gene lost 0 bases and the J gene lost 5 bases, with 8 bases spanning the gap. The germline gives CDR1 SGHRS, CDR2 YFSETQ. The CDR3 has 13 residues.

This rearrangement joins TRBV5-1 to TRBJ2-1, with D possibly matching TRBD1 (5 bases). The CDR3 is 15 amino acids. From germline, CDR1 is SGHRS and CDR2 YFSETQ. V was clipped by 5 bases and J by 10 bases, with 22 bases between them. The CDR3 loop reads CASRPDLRPSGEQFF. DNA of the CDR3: TGCGCCAGCAGACCCGACCTACGACCGTCAGGGGAGCAGTTCTTC.

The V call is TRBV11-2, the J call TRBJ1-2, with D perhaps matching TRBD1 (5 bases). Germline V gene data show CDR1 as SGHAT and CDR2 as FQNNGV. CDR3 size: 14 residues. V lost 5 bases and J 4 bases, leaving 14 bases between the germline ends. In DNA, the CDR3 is TGTGCCAGCAGCCCACCGACAGAGTCCTATGGCTACACCTTC. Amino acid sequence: CASSPPTESYGYTF.

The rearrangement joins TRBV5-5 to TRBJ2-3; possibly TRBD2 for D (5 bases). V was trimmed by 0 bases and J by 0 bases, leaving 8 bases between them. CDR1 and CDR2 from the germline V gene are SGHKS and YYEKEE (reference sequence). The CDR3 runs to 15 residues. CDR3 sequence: CASSLEWTSTDTQYF. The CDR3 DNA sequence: TGTGCCAGCAGCTTGGAATGGACTAGCACAGATACGCAGTATTTT.

In DNA, the CDR3 is TGCGCCAGCAGCCAAGAGGGGAGACATGGCTACACCTTC. Translated: CASSQEGRHGYTF. The chain couples TRBV4-1 to TRBJ1-2; D not resolved. Trimming stripped 0 bases from V and 6 bases from J, with 8 bases between. Germline CDR1 reads MGHRA; CDR2 reads YSYEKL. This CDR3 has 13 residues.